These 7 T cell receptor beta chains were sequenced from one sample in a study of regulatory T cells in long-lasting Graves disease. As to time point: persistent/refractory GD, antithyroid drugs over 5 years with positive TRAb. With RNA extracted from PBMCs as input, the TCR library was made. Building of the TCR beta libraries involved iRepertoire HTBI primers and Arm-PCR of CDR3 regions. TCRdb fed the multiplex PCR reads into MiXCR, producing one record per CDR3 protein. Counted here are some 470,000 distinct CDR3 sequences, 20% to 25% occurring once; the ten biggest clones make up more than 6%. The sequenced sample was peripheral blood mononuclear cells (PBMCs), obtained when the disease was refractory, from a patient treated with antithyroid drugs. Every receptor here comes from a female donor with Graves disease.

The chain is built from TRBV4-1 and TRBJ2-4, with D possibly matching TRBD2 (7 bases). Trimming pared 0 bases from V and 15 bases from J, leaving 27 bases between. CDR3 size: 17 residues. Germline CDR1 is MGHRA and CDR2 is YSYEKL. The CDR3 coding sequence is TGCGCCAGCAGCCAAGAAAGCCCTCAGGCGGGGGCCAACGTCCGGTACTTC. Its translation: CASSQESPQAGANVRYF.

V gene TRBV7-9 combines with J gene TRBJ2-7; maybe TRBD2 (6 bases). From germline, CDR1 is SEHNR and CDR2 FQNEAQ (reference sequence). Trimming pared 5 bases from V and 1 base from J, leaving 12 bases between. This CDR3 is 14 amino acids long. The CDR3: CASSPTSTSYEQYF. The CDR3 bases are TGTGCCAGCAGCCCTACTAGCACTTCCTACGAGCAGTACTTC.

The J gene is TRBJ1-6, the V gene TRBV20-1, with 8 bases matching TRBD1. CDR1 DFQATT and CDR2 SNEGSKA come from the germline V gene (reference sequence). This CDR3 region has 16 residues. With V trimmed by 1 base and J by 9 bases, 11 bases remained unmatched. Here the CDR3 DNA reads TGCAGTGCTAGAGTCTTGGGACAGGACTTTTCTTCACCCCTCCACTTT. This encodes CSARVLGQDFSSPLHF.

This clonotype was found a few times. The V gene is TRBV5-1, the J gene TRBJ2-2; D not resolved. Germline assignment: CDR1 SGHRS and CDR2 YFSETQ. With 1 base removed from V and 4 bases from J, the gap between germline ends came to 8 bases. The CDR3 runs 14 residues. The CDR3 coding sequence is TGCGCCAGCAGCTTGCCAGGCGCCACCGGGGAGCTGTTTTTT. Translation gives CASSLPGATGELFF.

This clonotype was counted a few times. The rearrangement uses TRBV7-8 and TRBJ1-1; tentative D call: TRBD1 (5 bases). The V end lost 3 bases, the J end lost 0 bases, and 14 bases lay between the germline ends. Looked up from germline, CDR1 is SGHVS and CDR2 is FQNEAQ. This CDR3 has 16 residues. CDR3 loop: CASSFHPGPMNTEAFF. The DNA of the CDR3 is TGTGCCAGCAGCTTCCATCCGGGACCGATGAACACTGAAGCTTTCTTT.

This clonotype was picked up many times. The genes are TRBV28 and TRBJ1-1, with D possibly TRBD1 on 5 matching bases. This CDR3 contains 12 residues. V was cut by 6 bases and J by 10 bases, with 15 bases left in between. CDR1 is MDHEN and CDR2 is SYDVKM in the germline V gene. The CDR3 is CASRRDRGTAFF. Here the CDR3 DNA reads TGTGCCAGCAGGCGAGATAGAGGGACAGCTTTCTTT.

This clonotype showed up many times. The chain carries TRBV7-8 and TRBJ1-5, with TRBD1 as a possible D gene (5 bases). Per germline, CDR1 SGHVS and CDR2 FQNEAQ. The V and J ends lost 5 bases and 3 bases respectively, with 17 bases between them. The CDR3 spans 16 residues. In nucleotides, the CDR3 is TGTGCCAGCAGCCCACTCAGCTGGGGGAACAATCAGCCCCAGCATTTT. It yields the protein CASSPLSWGNNQPQHF.